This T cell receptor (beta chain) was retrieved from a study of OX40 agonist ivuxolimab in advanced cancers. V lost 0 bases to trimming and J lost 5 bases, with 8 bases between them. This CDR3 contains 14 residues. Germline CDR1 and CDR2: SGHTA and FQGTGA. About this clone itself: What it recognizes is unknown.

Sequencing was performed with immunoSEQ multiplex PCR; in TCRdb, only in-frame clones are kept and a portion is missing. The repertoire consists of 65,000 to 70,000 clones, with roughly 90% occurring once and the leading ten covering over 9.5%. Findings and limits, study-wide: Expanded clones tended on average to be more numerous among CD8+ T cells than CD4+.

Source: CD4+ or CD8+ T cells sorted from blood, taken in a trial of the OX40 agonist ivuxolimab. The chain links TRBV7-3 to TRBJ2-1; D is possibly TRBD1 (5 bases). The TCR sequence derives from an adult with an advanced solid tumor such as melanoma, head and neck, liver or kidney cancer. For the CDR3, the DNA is TGTGCCAGCAGCTTAACAGGGGCAGACAATGAGCAGTTCTTC. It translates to CASSLTGADNEQFF. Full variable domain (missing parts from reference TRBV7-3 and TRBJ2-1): GAGVSQTPSNKVTEKGKYVELRCDPISGHTALYWYRQSLGQGPEFLIYFQGTGAADDSGLPNDRFFAVRPEGSVSTLKIQRTERGDSAVYLCASSLTGADNEQFFGPGTRLTVL.